This T cell receptor beta chain was sequenced during a study of T cells in localized non-small cell lung cancer. Generated by immunoSEQ multiplex PCR, the TCRdb table keeps only in-frame clones and is missing some. This table has 2,000 to 2,500 clones, 15% to 20% appearing once. CDR1 and CDR2 from the germline V gene are KGHSH and LQKENI. This CDR3 contains 13 residues. Trimming cost V 3 bases and J 4 bases, with 4 bases left between them. General study findings and limits: Uninvolved adjacent lung showed the highest T cell clonality, exceeding tumor.

With regard to this clone: Its antigen is as yet unknown.

The clonotype comes from a man aged 35 to 69 with stage I squamous cell lung carcinoma. Source: lung tumor tissue, taken before any cancer treatment. This sequence joins TRBV18 and TRBJ2-6; no firm D call. DNA for the CDR3: TGTGCCAGCTCACCCTCCGGGGCCAACGTCCTGACTTTC. As protein: CASSPSGANVLTF.